Listed below are T cell receptor beta chains from one sample, sequenced in a study of PD-1 blockade in classical Hodgkin lymphoma. Sequenced by immunoSEQ multiplex PCR; TCRdb stores in-frame clones only, minus some. The sample lists about 93,000 clones, more than 70% occurring once. The sequenced sample was peripheral blood mononuclear cells (PBMCs), obtained before the fourth cycle of nivolumab. The receptors shown here come from a human donor with classical Hodgkin lymphoma. CDR3s include the opening cysteine and the closing phenylalanine or tryptophan. The D gene is left open where the match is weak. A clone size is listed for some rows: how often the clone was seen (once, few, many), or a class if it is expanded.

v_call	clone_size	d_call	j_call	cdr3_aa	cdr3_nt
TRBV28	-	TRBD1	TRBJ1-2	CAGGQGMDYGYTF	TGTGCTGGGGGACAGGGGATGGACTATGGCTACACCTTC
TRBV11-3	-	-	TRBJ2-2	CASSLIGAGELFF	TGTGCCAGCAGCTTAATCGGGGCCGGGGAGCTGTTTTTT
TRBV27	-	TRBD1	TRBJ2-6	CASRTGSGANVLTF	TGTGCCAGCAGGACAGGGTCTGGGGCCAACGTCCTGACTTTC
TRBV9	once	-	TRBJ2-7	CASSVGVKGTYEQYF	TGTGCCAGCAGCGTAGGGGTCAAAGGGACCTACGAGCAGTACTTC
TRBV28	-	-	TRBJ1-1	CASSSTQSTEAFF	TGTGCCAGCAGTTCCACACAATCCACTGAAGCTTTCTTT
TRBV4-3	-	TRBD2	TRBJ2-1	CASSQAAGVLNEQFF	TGCGCCAGCAGCCAAGCAGCGGGAGTCCTTAATGAGCAGTTCTTC
TRBV5-1	-	TRBD1	TRBJ1-2	CASSWGTGTNYGYTF	TGCGCCAGCAGCTGGGGGACAGGGACGAACTATGGCTACACCTTC
TRBV11-2	-	-	TRBJ1-5	CASSYTTGLHQPQHF	TGTGCCAGCAGCTATACAACAGGTCTTCATCAGCCCCAGCATTTT
TRBV6-5	-	-	TRBJ2-7	CASILRAGATYEQYF	TGTGCCAGCATTCTCAGGGCCGGGGCAACCTACGAGCAGTACTTC
TRBV6-6	-	-	TRBJ1-1	CASRWTEAFF	TGTGCCAGCAGGTGGACTGAAGCTTTCTTT
TRBV9	-	TRBD2	TRBJ2-2	CASSPTSSGTGELFF	TGTGCCAGCAGCCCAACTTCTAGCGGCACCGGGGAGCTGTTTTTT
TRBV18	-	-	TRBJ1-5	CASSPGQPQPQHF	TGTGCCAGCTCTCCCGGACAGCCGCAGCCCCAGCATTTT
TRBV4-1	once	-	TRBJ2-7	CASSQDTRGGSRRRGYEQYF	TGCGCCAGCAGCCAAGATACTAGGGGAGGTAGCAGGAGAAGGGGGTACGAGCAGTACTTC
TRBV5-1	once	-	TRBJ2-1	CASSLLVNEQFF	TGCGCCAGCAGCTTGCTAGTCAATGAGCAGTTCTTC
TRBV20-1	-	-	TRBJ1-6	CSAGLGMPLHF	TGCAGTGCTGGTCTAGGGATGCCCCTCCACTTT
TRBV6-1	-	-	TRBJ1-1	CASSEALFTGRPNTEAFF	TGTGCCAGCAGTGAAGCGCTTTTCACAGGGCGGCCGAACACTGAAGCTTTCTTT
TRBV27	-	-	TRBJ1-2	CASSPGTESYGYTF	TGTGCCAGCAGCCCCGGGACGGAGTCCTATGGCTACACCTTC
TRBV18	-	-	TRBJ2-3	CASSPPSGSTDTQYF	TGTGCCAGCTCACCACCTAGCGGCAGCACAGATACGCAGTATTTT
TRBV5-1	-	TRBD1	TRBJ2-1	CASSLDRGAIYNEQFF	TGCGCCAGCAGCTTGGACAGGGGAGCCATTTACAATGAGCAGTTCTTC
TRBV11-1	-	-	TRBJ2-5	CASSPRTLRETQYF	TGTGCCAGCAGCCCCCGGACCCTCCGGGAGACCCAGTACTTC
TRBV7-6	-	TRBD1	TRBJ1-5	CASSSTGLQPQHF	TGTGCCAGCAGCTCGACAGGGCTTCAGCCCCAGCATTTT
TRBV28	-	-	TRBJ1-5	CASSTRRHYNQPQHF	TGTGCCAGCAGTACCCGTAGACACTACAATCAGCCCCAGCATTTT
TRBV7-9	-	-	TRBJ2-3	CASSFVSTDTQYF	TGTGCCAGCAGCTTTGTTTCGACAGATACGCAGTATTTT
TRBV27	-	-	TRBJ2-7	CASNTYPLDSHMAYEQYF	TGTGCCAGCAACACTTATCCCCTGGACAGCCATATGGCCTACGAGCAGTACTTC
TRBV6-6	few	-	TRBJ1-1	CASSGRGQGGTEAFF	TGTGCCAGCAGTGGCCGGGGGCAGGGTGGTACTGAAGCTTTCTTT
TRBV18	-	-	TRBJ1-6	CASSPTRYNSPLHF	TGTGCCAGCTCACCGACACGGTATAATTCACCCCTCCACTTT
TRBV9	-	TRBD1	TRBJ2-7	CASSVTTGDYEQYF	TGTGCCAGCAGCGTTACGACAGGGGACTACGAGCAGTACTTC
TRBV9	-	TRBD2	TRBJ2-1	CASTGGLAGYNEQFF	TGTGCCAGCACCGGGGGACTAGCGGGGTACAATGAGCAGTTCTTC
TRBV19	few	-	TRBJ1-5	CASREEYQPQHF	TGTGCCAGTAGAGAGGAATATCAGCCCCAGCATTTT
TRBV18	-	-	TRBJ2-7	CASSPSLGYEQYF	TGTGCCAGCTCACCGAGTCTGGGCTACGAGCAGTACTTC
TRBV10-3	few	TRBD1	TRBJ2-7	CAISEPTGGSYEQYF	TGTGCCATCAGTGAGCCTACAGGGGGGTCCTACGAGCAGTACTTC
TRBV5-1	-	-	TRBJ2-7	CASSSRISYEQYF	TGCGCCAGCAGCTCGCGGATCAGCTACGAGCAGTACTTC
TRBV6-5	-	TRBD1	TRBJ1-5	CASSPRTGREPQHF	TGTGCCAGCAGCCCTAGGACAGGGAGGGAGCCCCAGCATTTT
TRBV13	once	-	TRBJ2-7	CASSPGQSYEQYF	TGTGCCAGCAGCCCCGGGCAGTCCTACGAGCAGTACTTC
TRBV6-6	-	TRBD2	TRBJ2-7	CASSYPTSSWLYEQYF	TGTGCCAGCAGTTACCCGACTAGCTCGTGGTTGTACGAGCAGTACTTC
TRBV4-3	-	-	TRBJ2-7	CASSQELEGSYEQYF	TGCGCCAGCAGCCAAGAGTTGGAGGGCTCCTACGAGCAGTACTTC
TRBV27	-	TRBD2	TRBJ2-2	CASSRAGLWGELFF	TGTGCCAGCAGCCGAGCGGGGCTTTGGGGGGAGCTGTTTTTT
TRBV6-6	many	TRBD2	TRBJ2-2	CASSYPSGRNTGELFF	TGTGCCAGCAGTTACCCTAGCGGGAGGAACACCGGGGAGCTGTTTTTT
TRBV28	-	-	TRBJ1-5	CASSLVGVSNQPQHF	TGTGCCAGCAGTTTGGTAGGGGTTAGCAATCAGCCCCAGCATTTT
TRBV29-1	many	TRBD2	TRBJ2-1	CSVSGTSTYNEQFF	TGCAGCGTTTCCGGGACTAGCACCTACAATGAGCAGTTCTTC
TRBV27	-	-	TRBJ2-3	CASRGSGTDTQYF	TGTGCCAGCAGGGGCTCTGGCACAGATACGCAGTATTTT
TRBV4-1	-	-	TRBJ2-3	CASSQDPTRADTQYF	TGCGCCAGCAGCCAAGATCCCACACGGGCAGATACGCAGTATTTT
TRBV11-2	-	-	TRBJ2-3	CASSPWGEPDADTQYF	TGTGCCAGCAGCCCCTGGGGAGAGCCCGACGCAGATACGCAGTATTTT
TRBV28	-	-	TRBJ1-5	CASSPFRGNQPQHF	TGTGCCAGCAGTCCCTTCAGGGGAAATCAGCCCCAGCATTTT
TRBV4-3	once	TRBD2	TRBJ2-1	CASSHPGTSGSNEQFF	TGCGCCAGCAGCCACCCCGGGACTAGCGGGAGTAATGAGCAGTTCTTC
TRBV10-3	-	TRBD1	TRBJ2-1	CATTQGAVNEQFF	TGTGCCACCACACAGGGGGCAGTCAATGAGCAGTTCTTC
TRBV18	-	TRBD1	TRBJ2-3	CASSPPRTGIDTQYF	TGTGCCAGCTCACCACCGAGGACAGGGATTGATACGCAGTATTTT
TRBV4-1	many	-	TRBJ2-7	CASSQEGTSEQYF	TGCGCCAGCAGCCAAGAGGGGACTTCCGAGCAGTACTTC
TRBV4-2	-	-	TRBJ2-1	CASSQEGAYNEQFF	TGTGCCAGCAGCCAAGAGGGGGCCTACAATGAGCAGTTCTTC
TRBV18	few	TRBD1	TRBJ2-7	CASSPEQGFEQYF	TGTGCCAGCTCACCGGAACAGGGGTTCGAGCAGTACTTC
TRBV2	-	-	TRBJ1-4	CASSEWGSREKLFF	TGTGCCAGCAGTGAATGGGGGTCTCGGGAAAAACTGTTTTTT
TRBV5-1	-	-	TRBJ2-7	CASSLERGATYEQYF	TGCGCCAGCAGCTTGGAAAGGGGTGCAACCTACGAGCAGTACTTC
TRBV6-6	-	-	TRBJ2-7	CASSTVRVGYEQYF	TGTGCCAGCAGCACCGTTAGGGTGGGCTACGAGCAGTACTTC
TRBV2	-	-	TRBJ1-2	CASWAPGEANYGYTF	TGTGCCAGCTGGGCCCCGGGGGAAGCTAACTATGGCTACACCTTC
TRBV5-4	once	-	TRBJ1-2	CASSLIKGNYGYTF	TGTGCCAGCAGCCTAATTAAGGGGAACTATGGCTACACCTTC